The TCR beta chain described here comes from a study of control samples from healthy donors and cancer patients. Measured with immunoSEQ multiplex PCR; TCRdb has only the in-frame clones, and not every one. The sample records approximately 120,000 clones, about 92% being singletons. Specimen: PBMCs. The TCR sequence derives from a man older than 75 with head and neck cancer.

CDR3: CASSPTGGETQYF. CDR3 DNA sequence: TGTGCCAGCTCACCCACAGGGGGAGAGACCCAGTACTTC. The V gene is TRBV18, the J gene TRBJ2-5; 8 bases line up with TRBD1. Germline CDR1 KGHSH, CDR2 LQKENI. The length of the CDR3 is 13 residues. The J segment lost 4 bases and the V segment lost 3 bases, leaving 1 base of the junction unmatched.